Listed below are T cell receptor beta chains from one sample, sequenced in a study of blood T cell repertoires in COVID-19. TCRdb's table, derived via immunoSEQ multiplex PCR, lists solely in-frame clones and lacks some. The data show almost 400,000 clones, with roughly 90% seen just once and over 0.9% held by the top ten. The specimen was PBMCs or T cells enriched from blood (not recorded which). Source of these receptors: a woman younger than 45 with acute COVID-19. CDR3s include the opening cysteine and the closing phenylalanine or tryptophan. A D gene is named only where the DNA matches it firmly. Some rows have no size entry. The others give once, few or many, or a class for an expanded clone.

cdr3_aa: CASSMGQFYGYTF
cdr3_nt: TGTGCCAGTAGTATGGGACAGTTCTATGGCTACACCTTC
j_call: TRBJ1-2
v_call: TRBV19
clone_size: .
d_call: TRBD1

cdr3_aa: CAWSADRGYNEQFF
cdr3_nt: TGTGCCTGGAGTGCCGACCGGGGATACAATGAGCAGTTCTTC
j_call: TRBJ2-1
v_call: TRBV30
clone_size: few
d_call: .

cdr3_aa: CASSPSIGQGFYEQYF
cdr3_nt: TGTGCCAGCTCACCATCAATAGGACAGGGCTTCTACGAGCAGTACTTC
j_call: TRBJ2-7
v_call: TRBV18
clone_size: .
d_call: TRBD1

cdr3_aa: CASSIRDRVPGELFF
cdr3_nt: TGTGCCAGTAGTATCCGGGACAGGGTGCCCGGGGAGCTGTTTTTT
j_call: TRBJ2-2
v_call: TRBV19
clone_size: .
d_call: TRBD1

cdr3_aa: CASTISGNTIYF
cdr3_nt: TGTGCCAGCACGATTAGTGGAAACACCATATATTTT
j_call: TRBJ1-3
v_call: TRBV11-1
clone_size: .
d_call: .

cdr3_aa: CASSLASGEQYF
cdr3_nt: TGTGCCAGCAGCTTAGCCTCAGGTGAACAGTACTTC
j_call: TRBJ2-7
v_call: TRBV7-9
clone_size: .
d_call: .

cdr3_aa: CATSDPRRANTGELFF
cdr3_nt: TGTGCCACCAGTGACCCCAGGCGCGCGAACACCGGGGAGCTGTTTTTT
j_call: TRBJ2-2
v_call: TRBV24-1
clone_size: once
d_call: .

cdr3_aa: CASSSTGHVGEKLFF
cdr3_nt: TGTGCCAGCAGCTCGACCGGCCACGTCGGGGAAAAACTGTTTTTT
j_call: TRBJ1-4
v_call: TRBV11-2
clone_size: .
d_call: .

cdr3_aa: CASSQRPGDYGYTF
cdr3_nt: TGTGCCAGCAGCCAACGGCCGGGAGACTATGGCTACACCTTC
j_call: TRBJ1-2
v_call: TRBV14
clone_size: .
d_call: .

cdr3_aa: CASSLAGGGGGYTF
cdr3_nt: TGCGCCAGCAGCTTGGCCGGGGGAGGTGGAGGCTACACCTTC
j_call: TRBJ1-2
v_call: TRBV5-1
clone_size: .
d_call: .

cdr3_aa: CASSLRLNSGANVLTF
cdr3_nt: TGTGCCAGCAGCTTAAGACTGAACTCTGGGGCCAACGTCCTGACTTTC
j_call: TRBJ2-6
v_call: TRBV7-3
clone_size: .
d_call: .

cdr3_aa: CASGLGGVIDQPQHF
cdr3_nt: TGTGCTAGTGGTTTGGGGGGGGTAATCGATCAGCCCCAGCATTTT
j_call: TRBJ1-5
v_call: TRBV12-5
clone_size: .
d_call: .

cdr3_aa: CASSLASYEQYF
cdr3_nt: TGTGCCAGCAGCTTGGCATCCTACGAGCAGTACTTC
j_call: TRBJ2-7
v_call: TRBV5-6
clone_size: .
d_call: .

cdr3_aa: CASSQEFNNEQFF
cdr3_nt: TGTGCCAGCAGCCAAGAGTTCAACAATGAGCAGTTCTTC
j_call: TRBJ2-1
v_call: TRBV3-1/TRBV3-2
clone_size: .
d_call: .

cdr3_aa: CASSIGRGDGYTF
cdr3_nt: TGTGCCAGTAGTATCGGTAGGGGCGATGGCTACACCTTC
j_call: TRBJ1-2
v_call: TRBV19
clone_size: .
d_call: .

cdr3_aa: CATSSLRTDLGYGYTF
cdr3_nt: TGTGCCACCAGCAGCCTAAGGACAGACTTGGGCTATGGCTACACCTTC
j_call: TRBJ1-2
v_call: TRBV15
clone_size: .
d_call: .

cdr3_aa: CASSQRYRRQGTYGYTF
cdr3_nt: TGCGCCAGCAGTCAAAGATATCGTAGACAGGGCACCTATGGCTACACCTTC
j_call: TRBJ1-2
v_call: TRBV23-1
clone_size: .
d_call: TRBD1

cdr3_aa: CAWSWPQGRYEQYF
cdr3_nt: TGTGCCTGGAGTTGGCCACAGGGTCGCTACGAGCAGTACTTC
j_call: TRBJ2-7
v_call: TRBV30
clone_size: .
d_call: .

cdr3_aa: CASSVAGGLDTQYF
cdr3_nt: TGTGCCAGTAGTGTAGCGGGGGGACTAGATACGCAGTATTTT
j_call: TRBJ2-3
v_call: TRBV19
clone_size: .
d_call: TRBD2

cdr3_aa: CAWSPTRDRDAFF
cdr3_nt: TGTGCCTGGAGTCCGACGCGGGACAGGGATGCTTTCTTT
j_call: TRBJ1-1
v_call: TRBV30
clone_size: .
d_call: TRBD1

cdr3_aa: CASSFGLYGYTF
cdr3_nt: TGTGCCAGCAGCTTCGGTCTCTATGGCTACACCTTC
j_call: TRBJ1-2
v_call: TRBV11-2
clone_size: .
d_call: .

cdr3_aa: CASSEGHRNIQYF
cdr3_nt: TGTGCCAGTAGTGAGGGACATAGAAACATTCAGTACTTC
j_call: TRBJ2-4
v_call: TRBV19
clone_size: .
d_call: .

cdr3_aa: CASRRWGDENSPLHF
cdr3_nt: TGTGCCAGCAGACGGTGGGGGGACGAAAATTCACCCCTCCACTTT
j_call: TRBJ1-6
v_call: TRBV2
clone_size: few
d_call: .

cdr3_aa: CATGSWGDNQPQHF
cdr3_nt: TGTGCCACGGGGTCATGGGGGGACAATCAGCCCCAGCATTTT
j_call: TRBJ1-5
v_call: TRBV10-3
clone_size: .
d_call: .

cdr3_aa: CASSLRTGMHYGYTF
cdr3_nt: TGTGCCAGCAGTTTGCGGACAGGGATGCACTATGGCTACACCTTC
j_call: TRBJ1-2
v_call: TRBV27
clone_size: .
d_call: TRBD1

cdr3_aa: CASSLVLAGNSGELFF
cdr3_nt: TGTGCCAGCAGTTTGGTACTAGCGGGCAACAGCGGGGAGCTGTTTTTT
j_call: TRBJ2-2
v_call: TRBV6-2/TRBV6-3
clone_size: .
d_call: TRBD2

cdr3_aa: CASSLWLGQTSYGYTF
cdr3_nt: TGTGCCAGCAGCTTGTGGTTGGGACAGACTAGCTATGGCTACACCTTC
j_call: TRBJ1-2
v_call: TRBV5-4
clone_size: .
d_call: TRBD1

cdr3_aa: CASSPRTGNYYEQYF
cdr3_nt: TGTGCCAGCAGCCCACGGACAGGGAACTACTACGAGCAGTACTTC
j_call: TRBJ2-7
v_call: TRBV7-9
clone_size: .
d_call: TRBD1

cdr3_aa: CASSPIGHGGNSPLHF
cdr3_nt: TGTGCCAGCAGCCCGATAGGGCACGGGGGGAATTCACCCCTCCACTTT
j_call: TRBJ1-6
v_call: TRBV3-1/TRBV3-2
clone_size: .
d_call: .

cdr3_aa: CASSLGTGGNQPQHF
cdr3_nt: TGTGCCAGCAGCTTAGGTACAGGTGGGAATCAGCCCCAGCATTTT
j_call: TRBJ1-5
v_call: TRBV13
clone_size: .
d_call: .

cdr3_aa: CASSPIRESYNEQFF
cdr3_nt: TGTGCCAGCTCACCAATCCGGGAATCCTACAATGAGCAGTTCTTC
j_call: TRBJ2-1
v_call: TRBV18
clone_size: .
d_call: .

cdr3_aa: CASSIGQGYGYTF
cdr3_nt: TGTGCCAGTAGTATAGGGCAGGGCTATGGCTACACCTTC
j_call: TRBJ1-2
v_call: TRBV19
clone_size: .
d_call: .

cdr3_aa: CASSLVGASNQPQHF
cdr3_nt: TGCGCCAGCAGCTTGGTGGGCGCGAGCAATCAGCCCCAGCATTTT
j_call: TRBJ1-5
v_call: TRBV5-1
clone_size: .
d_call: .

cdr3_aa: CASSTGFKGTEAFF
cdr3_nt: TGTGCCAGCAGTACAGGGTTTAAGGGGACTGAAGCTTTCTTT
j_call: TRBJ1-1
v_call: TRBV2
clone_size: .
d_call: .

cdr3_aa: CASSPTLPDRAGNTIYF
cdr3_nt: TGTGCCAGCAGCCCAACCTTACCCGACAGGGCAGGAAACACCATATATTTT
j_call: TRBJ1-3
v_call: TRBV11-2
clone_size: few
d_call: TRBD1

cdr3_aa: CASNTNSEQYF
cdr3_nt: TGTGCCAGCAACACTAATAGCGAGCAGTACTTC
j_call: TRBJ2-7
v_call: TRBV27
clone_size: .
d_call: .

cdr3_aa: CASSLSPGRDETQYF
cdr3_nt: TGTGCCAGCAGCTTATCCCCAGGGCGGGATGAGACCCAGTACTTC
j_call: TRBJ2-5
v_call: TRBV7-8
clone_size: once
d_call: .

cdr3_aa: CASSPRTGADTEAFF
cdr3_nt: TGTGCCAGCTCACCAAGGACAGGGGCGGACACTGAAGCTTTCTTT
j_call: TRBJ1-1
v_call: TRBV18
clone_size: .
d_call: TRBD1

cdr3_aa: CASSHPPGLAGGRRSYNEQFF
cdr3_nt: TGCGCCAGCAGCCATCCTCCCGGACTAGCGGGGGGTAGACGCTCCTACAATGAGCAGTTCTTC
j_call: TRBJ2-1
v_call: TRBV4-1
clone_size: .
d_call: TRBD2

cdr3_aa: CASSTGESPLHF
cdr3_nt: TGCGCCAGCAGTACAGGGGAGTCACCCCTCCACTTT
j_call: TRBJ1-6
v_call: TRBV10-2
clone_size: few
d_call: TRBD1

cdr3_aa: CASSLVGAGGPDTQYF
cdr3_nt: TGTGCCAGCAGCTTAGTTGGAGCGGGGGGCCCAGATACGCAGTATTTT
j_call: TRBJ2-3
v_call: TRBV7-2
clone_size: .
d_call: TRBD2

cdr3_aa: CAWSVRGRANYGYTF
cdr3_nt: TGTGCCTGGAGTGTACGAGGCAGAGCTAACTATGGCTACACCTTC
j_call: TRBJ1-2
v_call: TRBV30
clone_size: .
d_call: .

cdr3_aa: CASSGDRGFYEQYF
cdr3_nt: TGTGCCAGCAGCGGCGACAGGGGGTTCTACGAGCAGTACTTC
j_call: TRBJ2-7
v_call: TRBV13
clone_size: .
d_call: TRBD1

cdr3_aa: CAWSGDSTRGDF
cdr3_nt: TGTGCCTGGAGTGGAGATTCGACCCGGGGGGACTTT
j_call: TRBJ1-6
v_call: TRBV30
clone_size: .
d_call: .

cdr3_aa: CSALAGGPQFF
cdr3_nt: TGCAGTGCACTAGCGGGGGGGCCCCAGTTCTTC
j_call: TRBJ2-1
v_call: TRBV20-1
clone_size: .
d_call: TRBD2

cdr3_aa: CASSLGQFYGYTF
cdr3_nt: TGTGCCAGCAGCCTGGGACAGTTCTATGGCTACACCTTC
j_call: TRBJ1-2
v_call: TRBV7-9
clone_size: .
d_call: TRBD1

cdr3_aa: CASSYSGHNSPYEQYF
cdr3_nt: TGTGCCAGCAGTTACTCGGGACACAACTCCCCCTACGAGCAGTACTTC
j_call: TRBJ2-7
v_call: TRBV6-2/TRBV6-3
clone_size: .
d_call: .

cdr3_aa: CASSWRQSTDTQYF
cdr3_nt: TGTGCCAGCAGCTGGAGACAGAGCACAGATACGCAGTATTTT
j_call: TRBJ2-3
v_call: TRBV5-6
clone_size: .
d_call: .